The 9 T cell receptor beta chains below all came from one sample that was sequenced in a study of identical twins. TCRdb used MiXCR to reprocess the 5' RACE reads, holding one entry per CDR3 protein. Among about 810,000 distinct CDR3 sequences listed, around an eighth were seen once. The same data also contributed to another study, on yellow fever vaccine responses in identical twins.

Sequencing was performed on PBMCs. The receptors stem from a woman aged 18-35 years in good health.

Here the CDR3 DNA reads TGTGCCACCAGCAGAGATTTGGGACAGGGGGACTATCAGCCCCAGCATTTT. This translates into CATSRDLGQGDYQPQHF. The V call is TRBV15, the J call TRBJ1-5; 11 nucleotides line up with TRBD1. Per germline, CDR1 LNHNV and CDR2 YYDKDF (reference sequence). The CDR3 sequence is 17 residues long. J was trimmed by 5 bases and V by 0 bases; bases with no gene match: 6.

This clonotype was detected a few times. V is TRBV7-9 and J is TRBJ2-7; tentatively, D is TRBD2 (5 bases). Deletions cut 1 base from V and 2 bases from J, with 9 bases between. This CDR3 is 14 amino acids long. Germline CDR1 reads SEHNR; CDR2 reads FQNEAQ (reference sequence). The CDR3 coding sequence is TGTGCCAGCAGCTTAGGTGGGAGCGCCTACGAGCAGTACGTC. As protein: CASSLGGSAYEQYV.

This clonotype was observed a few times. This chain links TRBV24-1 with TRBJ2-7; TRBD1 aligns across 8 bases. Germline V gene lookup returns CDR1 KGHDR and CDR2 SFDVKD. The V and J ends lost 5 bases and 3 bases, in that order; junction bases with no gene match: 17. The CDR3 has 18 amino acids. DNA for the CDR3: TGTGCCACCAGTGGGGGACAGGCTGGAACCCGGGTCGGCTACGAGCAGTACTTC. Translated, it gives CATSGGQAGTRVGYEQYF.

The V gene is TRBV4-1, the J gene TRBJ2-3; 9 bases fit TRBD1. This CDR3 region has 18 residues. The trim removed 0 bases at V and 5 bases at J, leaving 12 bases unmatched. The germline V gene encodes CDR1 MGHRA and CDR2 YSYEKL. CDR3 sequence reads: CASSQEQPGQGYLDTQYF. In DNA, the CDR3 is TGCGCCAGCAGCCAAGAACAGCCGGGACAGGGATATCTAGATACGCAGTATTTT.

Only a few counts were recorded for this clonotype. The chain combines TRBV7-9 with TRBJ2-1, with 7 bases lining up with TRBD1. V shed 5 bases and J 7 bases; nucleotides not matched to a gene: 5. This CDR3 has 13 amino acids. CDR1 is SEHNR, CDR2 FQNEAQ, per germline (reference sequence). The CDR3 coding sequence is TGTGCCAGCAGCGAGGGACAGCTAAATGAGCAGTTCTTC. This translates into CASSEGQLNEQFF.

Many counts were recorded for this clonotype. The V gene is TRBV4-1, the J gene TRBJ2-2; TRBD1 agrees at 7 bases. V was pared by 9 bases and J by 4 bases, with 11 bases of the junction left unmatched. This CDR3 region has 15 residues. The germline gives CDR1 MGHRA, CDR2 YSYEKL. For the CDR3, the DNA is TGCGCCAGTTATGAGACAGGGAAAGGCACCGGGGAGCTGTTTTTT. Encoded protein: CASYETGKGTGELFF.

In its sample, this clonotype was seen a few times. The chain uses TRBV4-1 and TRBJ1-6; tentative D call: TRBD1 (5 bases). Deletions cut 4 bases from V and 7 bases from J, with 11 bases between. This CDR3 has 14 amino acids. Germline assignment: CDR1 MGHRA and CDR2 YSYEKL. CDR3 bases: TGCGCCAGCAGCCGGGACGGACTAAATTCACCCCTCCACTTT. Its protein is CASSRDGLNSPLHF.

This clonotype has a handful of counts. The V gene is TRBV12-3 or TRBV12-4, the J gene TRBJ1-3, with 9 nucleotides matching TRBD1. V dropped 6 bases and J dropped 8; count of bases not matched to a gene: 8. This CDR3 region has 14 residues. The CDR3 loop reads CASRLRDREDTIYF. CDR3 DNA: TGTGCCAGCAGATTGAGGGACAGGGAAGACACCATATATTTT.

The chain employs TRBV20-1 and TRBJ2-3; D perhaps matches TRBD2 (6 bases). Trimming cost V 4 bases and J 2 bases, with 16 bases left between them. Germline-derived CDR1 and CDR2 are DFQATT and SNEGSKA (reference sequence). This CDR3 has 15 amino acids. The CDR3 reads CSATDYGGVTDTQYF. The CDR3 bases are TGCAGTGCTACAGACTATGGCGGGGTCACAGATACGCAGTATTTT.